The clone carrying this TCR beta chain was seen a handful of times. Its antigen is not identified. Individual cDNA molecules (in the library) carried attached unique molecular identifiers. TCRdb re-called the RACE reads through MiXCR, storing one row per CDR3 protein. The repertoire holds roughly 52,000 distinct CDR3 sequences, with just under 10% as singletons. Indicated time point: patch test 2, 6 weeks after DPC sensitization. Noted treatment: therapeutic diphenylcyclopropenone sensitization with weekly scalp DPC. Per germline, CDR1 SQVTM and CDR2 ANQGSEA. The CDR3 covers 14 residues. Trimming pared 4 bases from V and 6 bases from J, leaving 16 bases between. This sample is part of a study of human T cells and chemical hapten exposure. Study summary: After 6 days, upper back 0.01% DPC patch tests were scored. General observations from the study: DPC sensitization produced no change in TCRs with frequency above 1 in 1000.

The source is a woman between 45 and 60 years old with alopecia areata. Some clones in this sample may be carry-over from other donors' samples. The sequences come from whole blood, collected in connection with sensitization to the hapten diphenylcyclopropenone (DPC). The chain employs TRBV29-1 and TRBJ2-1, with a weak D call TRBD1 (5 bases). The CDR3 DNA is TGCAGCGTTGTAGGGGCTGAACTTAGCAATGAGCAGTTCTTC. Protein: CSVVGAELSNEQFF.